Each of the 17 T cell receptor beta chains below was sequenced from the same sample in a study of blood T cell repertoires in COVID-19. Sequenced by immunoSEQ multiplex PCR; TCRdb stores in-frame clones only, minus some. Found here are over 70,000 clones, roughly 88% of them singletons; the top ten hold approximately 6.8%. The sequenced sample consisted of peripheral blood. The source is a woman older than 75 with acute or convalescent COVID-19.

The genes are TRBV3-1 (or the pseudogene TRBV3-2) and TRBJ2-3; D is uncertain. CDR3 length: 14 residues. From germline, CDR1 is LGHDT and CDR2 YNNKEL (reference sequence). V was cut by 0 bases and J by 6 bases, with 10 bases left in between. This CDR3 is CASSQDVARDTQYF. The CDR3 DNA reads as TGTGCCAGCAGCCAAGATGTGGCTAGGGATACGCAGTATTTT.

This clone was recorded only once. The V call is TRBV9, the J call TRBJ2-1, with 14 bases matching TRBD2. The CDR3 length is 18 residues. With 3 bases clipped from V and 2 bases from J, the junction kept 7 bases outside the gene matches. Per germline, CDR1 SGDLS and CDR2 YYNGEE. For the CDR3, the DNA is TGTGCCAGCAGCGGGGGACTAGCGGGAGTAGGCCCCTACAATGAGCAGTTCTTC. Its protein is CASSGGLAGVGPYNEQFF. Based on the CDR3 plus reference TRBV9 and TRBJ2-1, the full variable domain is DSGVTQTPKHLITATGQRVTLRCSPRSGDLSVYWYQQSLDQGLQFLIQYYNGEERAKGNILERFSAQQFPDLHSELNLSSLELGDSALYFCASSGGLAGVGPYNEQFFGPGTRLTVL.

This clone has only a few counts. The V gene is TRBV6-1, the J gene TRBJ1-5; a possible D gene is TRBD1 (5 bases). Germline CDR1 and CDR2: MNHNS and SASEGT. V shed 2 bases and J shed 5 bases, with 13 bases lying between them. The CDR3 totals 15 residues. The CDR3 protein is CASSESGGSDQPQHF. The DNA of the CDR3 is TGTGCCAGCAGTGAAAGCGGGGGATCAGATCAGCCCCAGCATTTT.

J is TRBJ2-2 and V is TRBV19; TRBD2 might be the D (5 bases). Trimming took 1 base from V and 4 from J, leaving 13 bases between them. The CDR3 is 16 amino acids. CDR1 LNHDA and CDR2 SQIVND come from the germline V gene (reference sequence). CDR3 in amino acids: CASSIVAPGGTGELFF. The CDR3 DNA sequence: TGTGCCAGTAGTATAGTAGCCCCCGGAGGCACCGGGGAGCTGTTTTTT.

This chain uses TRBV5-6 with TRBJ1-1; the D gene is possibly TRBD1 (5 bases). Trimming took 3 bases from V and 1 from J, leaving 13 bases between them. Looked up from germline, CDR1 is SGHDT and CDR2 is YYEEEE. The CDR3 runs to 15 residues. The CDR3 spells CASSWDLTRNTEAFF. The CDR3 DNA follows: TGTGCCAGCAGCTGGGACTTGACACGGAACACTGAAGCTTTCTTT. The full variable domain, with the rest looked up from reference TRBV5-6 and TRBJ1-1, is DAGVTQSPTHLIKTRGQQVTLRCSPKSGHDTVSWYQQALGQGPQFIFQYYEEEERQRGNFPDRFSGHQFPNYSSELNVNALLLGDSALYLCASSWDLTRNTEAFFGQGTRLTVV.

V and J are TRBV30 and TRBJ2-7, with TRBD2 matching 12 bases. CDR1 GTSNPN and CDR2 SVGIG come from the germline V gene (reference sequence). After removal of 2 bases from V and 3 bases from J, the junction contained 8 bases not matched to a gene. This CDR3 comprises 16 residues. The CDR3 nucleotides are TGTGCCTGGAGTCGGGCTAGCGGGAGGGCAAGCTACGAGCAGTACTTC. Amino acids: CAWSRASGRASYEQYF.

The CDR3 nucleotides read TGTGCCAGCAGTAAATGGACAGGGGATGGCCATAATTCACCCCTCCACTTT. Translated, it gives CASSKWTGDGHNSPLHF. The gene calls are TRBV27 and TRBJ1-6, with 9 bases aligning to TRBD1. Trimming took 5 bases from V and 5 from J; bases not matched to a gene: 10. The CDR3 spans 17 residues. The germline V gene has CDR1 MNHEY and CDR2 SMNVEV (reference sequence).

The V and J genes are TRBV5-1 and TRBJ2-7; a weak D match, TRBD2 (6 bases). V shed 1 base and J shed 3 bases, with 8 bases lying between them. The CDR3 extends over 13 amino acids. Germline V gene data show CDR1 as SGHRS and CDR2 as YFSETQ. As DNA, the CDR3 is TGCGCCAGCAGCTTGAACGGGGGCTACGAGCAGTACTTC. Protein product: CASSLNGGYEQYF.

The chain has TRBV2 and TRBJ2-1; TRBD2 aligns across 10 bases. CDR3 length: 15 amino acids. Germline loops: CDR1 SNHLY, CDR2 FYNNEI. J was trimmed by 7 bases and V by 4 bases; bases with no gene match: 7. For the CDR3, the DNA is TGTGCCAGCAGTGTCTATAGCGGGGGGCAAAATGAGCAGTTCTTC. Residues: CASSVYSGGQNEQFF.

This clone was picked up a small number of times. This chain uses TRBV19 with TRBJ2-3; 8 bases are a match to TRBD1. The CDR3 consists of 15 residues. J lost 2 bases, V lost 3 bases, and 4 bases had no gene match. The germline gives CDR1 LNHDA, CDR2 SQIVND (reference sequence). DNA for the CDR3: TGTGCCAGTAGTATCGGACAGGGAGACACAGATACGCAGTATTTT. It specifies CASSIGQGDTDTQYF.

This clone was seen a few times. This chain uses TRBV5-1 with TRBJ2-5, with TRBD1 matching over 7 bases. J gave up 1 base and V 5 bases, and 8 bases lay outside the gene matches. Per germline, CDR1 SGHRS and CDR2 YFSETQ. CDR3 size: 15 residues. The CDR3 is CASSPGQHRQETQYF. The CDR3 nucleotides read TGCGCCAGCAGTCCGGGACAGCACCGCCAAGAGACCCAGTACTTC.

The gene calls are TRBV7-8 and TRBJ1-5, with D tentatively TRBD1 (5 bases). Trimming cost V 8 bases and J 3 bases, with 17 bases left between them. Germline loops: CDR1 SGHVS, CDR2 FQNEAQ. The CDR3 length is 15 residues. CDR3 protein: CASSREGFDNQPQHF. Here the CDR3 DNA reads TGTGCCAGCTCTAGGGAGGGGTTTGACAATCAGCCCCAGCATTTT.

The chain recombines TRBV6-1 with TRBJ2-1; 7 bases line up with TRBD1. With 2 bases clipped from V and 0 bases from J, the junction kept 13 bases outside the gene matches. CDR1 and CDR2 (germline): MNHNS, SASEGT. CDR3 length: 19 residues. CDR3 in amino acids: CASSERGRGWDSSYNEQFF. The CDR3 DNA reads TGTGCCAGCAGTGAAAGAGGGCGTGGGTGGGACAGCTCCTACAATGAGCAGTTCTTC.

V gene TRBV7-8 combines with J gene TRBJ1-5; 9 bases line up with TRBD1. Germline V gene data show CDR1 as SGHVS and CDR2 as FQNEAQ. The CDR3 length is 16 residues. V was clipped by 1 base and J by 11 bases; unmatched bases: 12. CDR3 bases: TGTGCCAGCAGCTTAGACTCCCCCCTGGGACAGGGAACCCAGCATTTT. As protein: CASSLDSPLGQGTQHF.

The chain combines TRBV18 with TRBJ1-1, with 7 bases aligning to TRBD1. V was clipped by 3 bases and J by 3 bases; unmatched bases: 7. Germline CDR1 and CDR2: KGHSH and LQKENI. The CDR3 covers 15 residues. In nucleotides, the CDR3 is TGTGCCAGCTCACCCCCAGGACAGGTCCACACTGAAGCTTTCTTT. It specifies CASSPPGQVHTEAFF.

The chain uses TRBV28 and TRBJ1-3; weak D call: TRBD1 (6 bases). The germline V gene has CDR1 MDHEN and CDR2 SYDVKM. V lost 7 bases to trimming and J lost 4 bases, with 20 bases between them. The CDR3 length is 16 residues. CDR3 bases: TGTGCCAGCACCTATCCCGGGGGGCGGAAGGGAAACACCATATATTTT. It translates to CASTYPGGRKGNTIYF.

V and J are TRBV5-1 and TRBJ2-5; the match to TRBD1 covers 10 bases. The germline gives CDR1 SGHRS, CDR2 YFSETQ. This CDR3 spans 15 amino acids. V dropped 6 bases and J dropped 2; count of bases not matched to a gene: 7. The CDR3, as DNA: TGCGCCAGCACCCCCGGGACAGGGGTTCAAGAGACCCAGTACTTC. Amino acid sequence: CASTPGTGVQETQYF.